This T cell receptor (beta chain) was captured in a study of a mutant IDH1 vaccine in newly diagnosed glioma. Time point indicated: week 47, end of study. Doses of 300 ug of mutant IDH1 20-mer peptide were given with topical imiquimod. Here immunoSEQ multiplex PCR was the method, and the copy in TCRdb shows in-frame clones only, minus some. The sample shows about 85,000 clones, roughly nine tenths of them seen only once. V lost 3 bases and J lost 1; bases outside the gene matches: 8. This CDR3 is 17 amino acids long. Germline values: CDR1 MNHNS, CDR2 SASEGT. This clone has only one observation. Its antigen remains unidentified.

Material: PBMCs, obtained from a glioma patient whose treatment included an IDH1 peptide vaccine. The sequence came from a woman aged 45 to 65 with glioma. J is TRBJ1-1 and V is TRBV6-1; 10 bases are a match to TRBD1. CDR3 sequence: CASSDRPGQGPNTEAFF. The CDR3 coding sequence is TGTGCCAGCAGTGACCGGCCGGGACAGGGGCCGAACACTGAAGCTTTCTTT.